These 7 T cell receptor beta chains were all obtained from the same sample, sequenced in a study of blood T cell repertoires in COVID-19. Produced via immunoSEQ multiplex PCR; TCRdb's table is partial and in-frame only. Of over 200,000 clones in the sample, approximately 84% are singletons; the top ten hold roughly 12%. The sequenced sample was peripheral blood. Source of these receptors: a man between 45 and 60 years old with COVID-19, enrolled during active disease.

The chain links TRBV5-8 to TRBJ1-2; TRBD1 aligns across 12 bases. Germline lookup yields CDR1 SGHTS and CDR2 YDEGEE. The length of the CDR3 is 17 residues. Trimming removed 4 bases from V and 3 bases from J; junction bases left unmatched: 10. The CDR3 region has the DNA TGTGCCAGCAGCAACACCCCGGGACAGGGGGCGTACTATGGCTACACCTTC. It specifies CASSNTPGQGAYYGYTF.

The rearrangement uses TRBV24-1 and TRBJ2-2, with TRBD1 matching over 8 bases. The CDR3 has 17 residues. Germline V gives CDR1 KGHDR, CDR2 SFDVKD. Unmatched junction bases numbered 8, after V lost 5 bases and J lost 1 base. The CDR3 DNA follows: TGTGCCACCAGTGGTAGGACCGGGACAGGGAACACCGGGGAGCTGTTTTTT. This gives the protein CATSGRTGTGNTGELFF.

As regards this clone: The identical CDR3 is also encoded by other nucleotide sequences in the sample. The chain combines TRBV29-1 with TRBJ2-6; 7 nucleotides line up with TRBD1. Germline-derived CDR1 and CDR2 are SQVTM and ANQGSEA. With V trimmed by 3 bases and J by 0 bases, 2 bases remained unmatched. The CDR3 length is 15 residues. This CDR3 reads CSVETGSSGANVLTF. The CDR3 bases are TGCAGCGTTGAGACAGGGTCCTCTGGGGCCAACGTCCTGACTTTC.

The chain combines TRBV14 with TRBJ2-3, with TRBD2 matching 8 bases. V shed 4 bases and J 0 bases; nucleotides not matched to a gene: 6. From germline, CDR1 is SGHDN and CDR2 FVKESK. This CDR3 has 16 residues. CDR3 protein: CASSLTRLASTDTQYF. In nucleotides, the CDR3 is TGTGCCAGCAGCCTCACCAGACTAGCGAGCACAGATACGCAGTATTTT.

The J gene is TRBJ2-3, the V gene TRBV2; 13 bases are a match to TRBD2. The CDR3 length is 16 residues. Germline V gives CDR1 SNHLY, CDR2 FYNNEI. J lost 5 bases, V lost 5 bases, and 7 bases had no gene match. CDR3 sequence (DNA): TGTGCCAGCAGTCCAACTAGCGGGGGGGCCGGAGATACGCAGTATTTT. Amino acid sequence: CASSPTSGGAGDTQYF.

This clone has more than one count but fewer than ten. The rearrangement links TRBV15 to TRBJ2-7; 7 nucleotides agree with TRBD2. Germline-derived CDR1 and CDR2 are LNHNV and YYDKDF (reference sequence). V dropped 10 bases and J dropped 0; count of bases not matched to a gene: 12. This CDR3 has 15 residues. CDR3 in DNA: TGTGCCAGCGCTACTGGGACTATCAACTCCTACGAGCAGTACTTC. Translated, it gives CASATGTINSYEQYF.

The CDR3 reads CASSLSPSGRGRETQYF. The DNA for the CDR3 is TGTGCCAGCAGTTTATCTCCTAGCGGGAGGGGGAGAGAGACCCAGTACTTC. The genes are TRBV27 and TRBJ2-5, with 12 bases matching TRBD2. The V segment lost 0 bases and the J segment 4 bases; nucleotides outside the gene matches: 6. Germline V gene sequence: CDR1 MNHEY, CDR2 SMNVEV (reference sequence). The CDR3 sequence is 17 residues long.